This entry lists 30 T cell receptor beta chains sequenced from one sample in a study of blood T cell repertoires in COVID-19. The repertoire was sequenced with immunoSEQ multiplex PCR; TCRdb's copy has only in-frame clones and lacks some. The profile covers a few hundred thousand clones, with approximately 85% appearing a single time and about 0.9% taken by the ten largest. Input material: peripheral blood. These TCRs come from a human donor with COVID-19, enrolled during active disease. The donor label of this sample is uncertain.

This clone was detected once. The chain joins TRBV28 to TRBJ2-7; D may be TRBD2 (6 bases). The CDR3 length is 17 residues. CDR1 and CDR2 (germline): MDHEN, SYDVKM. V was cut by 5 bases and J by 0 bases, with 20 bases left in between. CDR3: CASSSPRRGPRSYEQYF. The DNA of the CDR3 is TGTGCCAGCAGTAGTCCCCGGAGGGGACCCCGCTCCTACGAGCAGTACTTC.

The gene calls are TRBV11-3 and TRBJ2-2; TRBD2 is a possible D gene (5 bases). CDR1 SGHNT and CDR2 YENEEA come from the germline V gene. Trimming removed 2 bases from V and 5 bases from J, with 6 bases in between. The CDR3 totals 13 residues. CDR3 sequence reads: CASSLRRTGELFF. Written as DNA, the CDR3 is TGTGCCAGCAGCTTAAGGAGGACCGGGGAGCTGTTTTTT.

The chain couples TRBV6-5 to TRBJ1-4; 9 bases are a match to TRBD1. The CDR3 has 14 amino acids. Germline V gene lookup returns CDR1 MNHEY and CDR2 SVGAGI. J lost 5 bases, V lost 5 bases, and 3 bases had no gene match. The CDR3 coding sequence is TGTGCCAGCAGTCGGGACAGGGCCAATGAAAAACTGTTTTTT. Encoded protein: CASSRDRANEKLFF.

CDR3 amino acids: CASSPGLAGGTSDTQYF. As DNA, the CDR3 is TGTGCCAGCAGTCCGGGGCTAGCGGGAGGGACCTCAGATACGCAGTATTTT. The chain joins TRBV2 to TRBJ2-3; TRBD2 aligns across 12 bases. The CDR3 covers 17 residues. Germline V lookup: CDR1 SNHLY, CDR2 FYNNEI. Germline trimming cut 5 bases from V and 4 bases from J; bases unmatched to any gene: 10.

The chain couples TRBV30 to TRBJ1-4, with a weak D call TRBD1 (5 bases). The CDR3 spans 12 residues. Germline CDR1 GTSNPN, CDR2 SVGIG (reference sequence). Trimming stripped 3 bases from V and 10 bases from J, with 12 bases between. CDR3 sequence (DNA): TGTGCCTGGAGCGCTGGGGGGACAAAACTGTTTTTT. Encoded protein: CAWSAGGTKLFF. The variable domain in full, with the rest retrieved from reference TRBV30 and TRBJ1-4, is SQTIHQWPATLVQPVGSPLSLECTVEGTSNPNLYWYRQAAGRGLQLLFYSVGIGQISSEVPQNLSASRPQDRQFILSSKKLLLSDSGFYLCAWSAGGTKLFFGSGTQLSVL.

This clone was observed a single time. V usage is TRBV12-5 and J usage is TRBJ2-5; 10 bases map to TRBD2. V shed 4 bases, J shed 5 bases, and the junction held 13 bases outside the gene matches. This CDR3 region has 17 residues. Germline-derived CDR1 and CDR2 are LGHNT and FRNRAP. CDR3 DNA sequence: TGTGCTAGTGGTTCGGGACTAGCGAACGTTAGATGGGAGACCCAGTACTTC. It encodes CASGSGLANVRWETQYF.

This clone appeared a single time. V gene TRBV29-1 combines with J gene TRBJ2-3; D might be TRBD2 (6 bases). V lost 4 bases and J lost 5, with 16 bases in between. Germline CDR1 is SQVTM and CDR2 is ANQGSEA. The CDR3 is 14 residues long. CDR3 nucleotide sequence: TGCAGCGTTGGTTGGGGACTGAAAATAGATACGCAGTATTTT. It yields the protein CSVGWGLKIDTQYF.

The chain recombines TRBV5-6 with TRBJ2-1, with TRBD1 as a possible D gene (5 bases). This CDR3 is 14 amino acids long. In germline, CDR1 is SGHDT, CDR2 YYEEEE. V was clipped by 2 bases and J by 4 bases, with 10 bases between them. The CDR3 is CASSFRPGYNEQFF. CDR3 sequence (DNA): TGTGCCAGCAGCTTTCGGCCAGGGTACAATGAGCAGTTCTTC.

V usage is TRBV2 and J usage is TRBJ1-4; 10 nucleotides align to TRBD1. The CDR3 is 12 amino acids. Germline CDR1 and CDR2: SNHLY and FYNNEI. V lost 9 bases and J lost 10; bases outside the gene matches: 5. In DNA form, the CDR3 reads TGTGCCAGTGGACAGGGGGTTGGAAAACTGTTTTTT. Translated: CASGQGVGKLFF.

V usage is TRBV18 and J usage is TRBJ1-1; no clear D gene. Germline CDR1 is KGHSH and CDR2 is LQKENI. V dropped 3 bases and J dropped 5 bases, with 16 bases sitting between them. The CDR3 has 15 amino acids. The CDR3 here is CASSPFVEGLTEAFF. CDR3 coding DNA: TGTGCCAGCTCACCCTTTGTGGAGGGTCTGACTGAAGCTTTCTTT.

The chain couples TRBV19 to TRBJ2-7; 8 positions agree with TRBD1. Germline V gene lookup returns CDR1 LNHDA and CDR2 SQIVND (reference sequence). The CDR3 totals 13 residues. V trimming: 7 bases; J trimming: 2 bases; junction bases outside the gene matches: 4. DNA for the CDR3: TGTGCCAGTAACGGACAGGGAACCTACGAGCAGTACTTC. This translates into CASNGQGTYEQYF.

The table lists this clone with a count of one. V gene TRBV3-1 (or the pseudogene TRBV3-2) combines with J gene TRBJ1-2; D is possibly TRBD1 (5 bases). V was pared by 1 base and J by 1 base, with 10 bases between. From germline, CDR1 is LGHDT and CDR2 YNNKEL (reference sequence). This CDR3 comprises 15 residues. The CDR3 DNA is TGTGCCAGCAGCCAAGTGGGGCAGCTTAACTATGGCTACACCTTC. This translates into CASSQVGQLNYGYTF.

This chain uses TRBV25-1 with TRBJ1-1; no clear D gene. Deletions cut 3 bases from V and 4 bases from J, with 15 bases between. CDR1 and CDR2 (germline): MGHDK, SYGVNS. This CDR3 is 15 amino acids long. The CDR3 DNA reads TGTGCCAGCAGTGACCAGATGTGGGGAGGCACTGAAGCTTTCTTT. Protein sequence: CASSDQMWGGTEAFF.

CDR3 in amino acids: CAISSLAYEQFF. The DNA for the CDR3 is TGTGCCATCAGCTCACTAGCATATGAGCAGTTCTTC. This sequence joins TRBV10-3 and TRBJ2-1; a possible D gene is TRBD2 (6 bases). The ends were cut back, 6 bases at V and 8 bases at J, with 11 bases in the middle. Per the germline V gene, CDR1 is ENHRY and CDR2 is SYGVKD. This CDR3 has 12 residues.

The chain links TRBV12-5 to TRBJ1-2; D is perhaps TRBD1 (6 bases). The CDR3 length is 15 residues. V gave up 3 bases and J gave up 6 bases, with 17 bases separating them. Looked up from germline, CDR1 is LGHNT and CDR2 is FRNRAP. The CDR3 DNA reads as TGTGCTAGTGGTTTCTCCACAGGGAAGTTTCATGGCTACACCTTC. This translates into CASGFSTGKFHGYTF.

In its sample, this clone was seen a few times. V usage is TRBV11-2 and J usage is TRBJ1-1; D call uncertain. The CDR3 covers 11 residues. Trimming stripped 1 base from V and 6 bases from J, with 3 bases between. Germline V gene lookup returns CDR1 SGHAT and CDR2 FQNNGV. The CDR3 DNA reads as TGTGCCAGCAGCTTAGTCTCTGAAGCTTTCTTT. Its protein product is CASSLVSEAFF.

The rearrangement joins TRBV7-9 to TRBJ1-1; D is uncertain. Germline assignment: CDR1 SEHNR and CDR2 FQNEAQ (reference sequence). V was trimmed by 5 bases and J by 0 bases, leaving 16 bases between them. This CDR3 contains 16 residues. Here the CDR3 DNA reads TGTGCCAGCAGCCCGAGGCCCGGGGATCTGAACACTGAAGCTTTCTTT. Translation: CASSPRPGDLNTEAFF.

V gene TRBV27 combines with J gene TRBJ2-7; 7 positions agree with TRBD2. Germline V gene lookup returns CDR1 MNHEY and CDR2 SMNVEV (reference sequence). Trimming took 5 bases from V and 2 from J; bases not matched to a gene: 12. This CDR3 comprises 16 residues. The DNA for the CDR3 is TGTGCCAGCAGTCCCCGCCGGGGGAGGGTCCCCTACGAGCAGTACTTC. It specifies CASSPRRGRVPYEQYF.

This chain uses TRBV28 with TRBJ1-2, with TRBD1 as a possible D gene (5 bases). Between the trimmed V and J ends, which lost 6 bases and 0 bases, there was a span of 11 bases. Germline CDR1 is MDHEN and CDR2 is SYDVKM. This CDR3 is built from 14 residues. Here the CDR3 reads CASSTGYPNYGYTF. The CDR3, as DNA: TGTGCCAGCAGCACAGGCTACCCTAACTATGGCTACACCTTC.

This clone occurred a few times. The CDR3 sequence is CASSSGLAGQYTDTQYF. In DNA, the CDR3 is TGTGCCAGCAGCTCGGGACTAGCGGGACAGTACACAGATACGCAGTATTTT. The chain joins TRBV7-6 to TRBJ2-3; 13 bases agree with TRBD2. This CDR3 has 17 residues. Unmatched junction bases numbered 6, after V lost 4 bases and J lost 2 bases. Germline assignment: CDR1 SGHVS and CDR2 FNYEAQ.

The chain uses TRBV7-2 and TRBJ2-3; 12 bases fit TRBD2. The CDR3 runs 17 residues. V trimming: 4 bases; J trimming: 2 bases; junction bases outside the gene matches: 7. Germline assignment: CDR1 SGHTA and CDR2 FQGNSA. CDR3 residues: CASSSAGTSGYTDTQYF. DNA for the CDR3: TGTGCCAGCAGCTCCGCCGGGACTAGCGGGTACACAGATACGCAGTATTTT.

The J gene is TRBJ1-2, the V gene TRBV10-3; 7 bases map to TRBD1. This CDR3 comprises 13 residues. J lost 7 bases, V lost 3 bases, and 5 bases had no gene match. The germline gives CDR1 ENHRY, CDR2 SYGVKD. The CDR3 nucleotides are TGTGCCATCAGTGAAGACAGGGTGAGTGGCTACACCTTC. It specifies CAISEDRVSGYTF.

Concerning this clone itself: The same CDR3 is also encoded by other DNA sequences in this sample. The gene calls are TRBV6-5 and TRBJ1-1; 9 bases align to TRBD1. The CDR3 loop spans 14 amino acids. CDR1 is MNHEY, CDR2 SVGAGI, per germline. J gave up 5 bases and V 6 bases, and 7 bases lay outside the gene matches. The CDR3 spells CASRETGGDTEAFF. The CDR3, as DNA: TGTGCCAGCAGAGAGACAGGGGGTGATACTGAAGCTTTCTTT.

V gene TRBV28 combines with J gene TRBJ2-7, with TRBD2 matching over 9 bases. CDR1 is MDHEN and CDR2 is SYDVKM in the germline V gene. CDR3 length: 16 amino acids. The V gene end was trimmed by 4 bases and the J gene end by 8 bases; junction bases not matched to a gene: 15. CDR3 nucleotides: TGTGCCAGCAGTTCGCCACGCGGGGGGGGCCCTGTGAAGCAGTACTTC. Residues: CASSSPRGGGPVKQYF.

The J gene is TRBJ2-1, the V gene TRBV25-1, with 7 bases that match TRBD2. Per germline, CDR1 MGHDK and CDR2 SYGVNS. The CDR3 length is 15 residues. With 1 base clipped from V and 5 bases from J, the junction kept 5 bases outside the gene matches. CDR3 amino acids: CASSEFGTTNNEQFF. The CDR3 bases are TGTGCCAGCAGTGAATTCGGGACTACAAACAATGAGCAGTTCTTC.

The rearrangement joins TRBV29-1 to TRBJ1-2; 10 bases fit TRBD1. Trimming removed 3 bases from V and 8 bases from J; junction bases left unmatched: 9. CDR3 length equals 14 residues. From germline, CDR1 is SQVTM and CDR2 ANQGSEA. This chain's CDR3 is CSVDSGTGVQGYTF. CDR3 in DNA: TGCAGCGTTGATTCCGGGACAGGGGTTCAAGGCTACACCTTC.

The chain recombines TRBV7-2 with TRBJ2-5; maybe TRBD1 (6 bases). Germline V lookup: CDR1 SGHTA, CDR2 FQGNSA. This CDR3 has 15 amino acids. The V end was cut by 2 bases, the J end by 0 bases, with 10 bases between. In DNA form, the CDR3 reads TGTGCCAGCAGCTTAAGGGGGACGTACCAAGAGACCCAGTACTTC. The encoded protein is CASSLRGTYQETQYF. The full variable domain, with the rest looked up from reference TRBV7-2 and TRBJ2-5, is GAGVSQSPSNKVTEKGKDVELRCDPISGHTALYWYRQSLGQGLEFLIYFQGNSAPDKSGLPSDRFSAERTGGSVSTLTIQRTQQEDSAVYLCASSLRGTYQETQYFGPGTRLLVL.

This chain uses TRBV24-1 with TRBJ2-7; 9 bases are a match to TRBD2. Germline V gene sequence: CDR1 KGHDR, CDR2 SFDVKD. The CDR3 has 15 amino acids. V shed 7 bases and J 7 bases; nucleotides not matched to a gene: 13. Written as DNA, the CDR3 is TGTGCCACCAGCGAGGGAAAAGGACTAGCGAAAGAGCAGTACTTC. It codes for CATSEGKGLAKEQYF.

The gene calls are TRBV7-6 and TRBJ2-3, with D possibly TRBD1 on 6 matching bases. With 3 bases removed from V and 4 bases from J, the gap between germline ends came to 17 bases. The CDR3 loop spans 16 amino acids. The germline gives CDR1 SGHVS, CDR2 FNYEAQ. CDR3 bases: TGTGCCAGCAGCTTGACGCACAGGGATATCCCAGATACGCAGTATTTT. Its protein is CASSLTHRDIPDTQYF.

This clone is a singleton in its sample. Here the CDR3 reads CASSISLGPVGYTF. CDR3 DNA: TGTGCCAGCAGTATATCCCTGGGGCCCGTAGGCTACACCTTC. V and J are TRBV28 and TRBJ1-2, with a possible D match to TRBD1 (5 bases). The CDR3 spans 14 residues. With 5 bases removed from V and 8 bases from J, the gap between germline ends came to 18 bases. Germline-derived CDR1 and CDR2 are MDHEN and SYDVKM.